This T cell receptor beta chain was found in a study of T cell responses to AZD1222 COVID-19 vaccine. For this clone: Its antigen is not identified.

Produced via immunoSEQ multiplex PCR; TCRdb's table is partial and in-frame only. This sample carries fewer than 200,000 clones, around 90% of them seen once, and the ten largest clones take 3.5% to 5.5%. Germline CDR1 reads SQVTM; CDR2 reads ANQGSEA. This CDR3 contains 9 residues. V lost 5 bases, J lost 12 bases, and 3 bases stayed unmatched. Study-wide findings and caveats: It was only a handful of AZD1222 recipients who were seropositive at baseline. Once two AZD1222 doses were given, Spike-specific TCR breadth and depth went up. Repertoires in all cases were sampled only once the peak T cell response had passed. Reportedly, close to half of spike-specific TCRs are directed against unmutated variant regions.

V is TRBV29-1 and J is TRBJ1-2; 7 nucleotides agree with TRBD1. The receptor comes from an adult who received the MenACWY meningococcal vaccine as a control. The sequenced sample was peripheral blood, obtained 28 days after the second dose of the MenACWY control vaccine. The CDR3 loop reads CSVPGGDTF. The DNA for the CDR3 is TGCAGCGTTCCAGGGGGGGACACCTTC.